Described below is a single TCR beta chain sequence and its context. Using immunoSEQ multiplex PCR, the repertoire was profiled, and TCRdb retains in-frame clones only, with some absent. The table records about 150,000 clones, roughly 88% of them present only once. The sample belongs to a study of blood T cell repertoires in COVID-19. Background on the study: The study drew acute and convalescent COVID-19 samples from the United States, Italy and Spain.

CDR3 size: 13 residues. From germline, CDR1 is SGHTA and CDR2 FQGNSA. V dropped 5 bases and J dropped 5; count of bases not matched to a gene: 5. This clonotype was obtained from a woman aged 60-75 years with acute or convalescent COVID-19. The sequencing sample was made of peripheral blood. The rearrangement uses TRBV7-2 and TRBJ2-7; TRBD1 matches at 8 bases. This CDR3 is CASSPDRVNEQYF. CDR3 nucleotides: TGTGCCAGCAGCCCGGACAGGGTCAACGAGCAGTACTTC.